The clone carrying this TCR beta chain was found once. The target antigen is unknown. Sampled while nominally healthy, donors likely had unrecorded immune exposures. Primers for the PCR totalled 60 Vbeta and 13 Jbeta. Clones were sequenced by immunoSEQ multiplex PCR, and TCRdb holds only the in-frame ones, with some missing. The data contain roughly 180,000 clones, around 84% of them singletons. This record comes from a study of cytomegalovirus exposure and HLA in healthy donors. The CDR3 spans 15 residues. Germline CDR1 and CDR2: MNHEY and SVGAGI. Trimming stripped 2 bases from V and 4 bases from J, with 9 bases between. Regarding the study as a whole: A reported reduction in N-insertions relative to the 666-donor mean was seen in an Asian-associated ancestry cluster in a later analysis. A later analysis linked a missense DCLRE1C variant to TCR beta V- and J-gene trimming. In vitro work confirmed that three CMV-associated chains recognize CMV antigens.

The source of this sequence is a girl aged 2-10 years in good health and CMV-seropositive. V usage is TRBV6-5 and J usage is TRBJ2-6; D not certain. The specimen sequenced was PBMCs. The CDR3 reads CASSYTQSGANVLTF. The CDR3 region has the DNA TGTGCCAGCAGTTACACGCAGTCCGGGGCCAACGTCCTGACTTTC.